This TCR beta chain was sequenced for a study of blood T cell repertoires in COVID-19. In the study overall: Sites across the United States, Italy and Spain contributed samples from acute and convalescent COVID-19. T cells, B-cell-depleted T cells, or PBMCs supplied cDNA or gDNA.

Per the original data handling: Amplifying reference gene primers gave estimates of nucleated cell counts. Measured with immunoSEQ multiplex PCR; TCRdb has only the in-frame clones, and not every one. That table furnishes V, J and clone size, whereas the DNA furnished D and trimming. The sample records just over 75,000 clones, 84% being singletons. V lost 5 bases to trimming and J lost 5 bases, with 18 bases between them. The germline CDR1 and CDR2 sequences are SNHLY and FYNNEI. CDR3 length: 15 residues. The chain couples TRBV2 to TRBJ1-1; a possible D gene is TRBD1 (5 bases). The sample comprised peripheral blood. This TCR was recovered from a man aged 50-59 years with acute or convalescent COVID-19. DNA for the CDR3: TGTGCCAGCAGTAACCGGGGACTCCCGGGGACTGAAGCTTTCTTT. Its protein product is CASSNRGLPGTEAFF.